One sample yielded the 29 T cell receptor beta chains listed below, sequenced in a study of T cell repertoires in cytomegalovirus infection. In TCRdb, the reads were re-called with MiXCR into one record per CDR3 protein. The sample has 310,000 or so distinct CDR3 sequences, 20% to 30% seen once. The sequencing input was PBMCs. Source of these receptors: a human donor in good health (CMV status not recorded). Some clones in this sample may be carry-over from other donors' samples.

Note on this clonotype: One end of the junction fails to match germline, which may point to a read error. The CDR3 spells CATSSPYEQYF. The CDR3, as DNA: TGTGCCACCAGTAGCCCCTACGAGCAGTACTTC. The chain is built from TRBV6-5 and TRBJ2-7; unclear D gene. CDR3 size: 11 residues. From germline, CDR1 is MNHEY and CDR2 SVGAGI.

The gene calls are TRBV27 and TRBJ2-7; 7 bases fit TRBD1. With 5 bases clipped from V and 9 bases from J, the junction kept 22 bases outside the gene matches. The CDR3 consists of 17 residues. CDR1 MNHEY and CDR2 SMNVEV come from the germline V gene (reference sequence). The CDR3 DNA is TGTGCCAGCAGTCCCATCATCACCGGGACAGCTAGGGGCGGGCAGTACTTC. It translates to CASSPIITGTARGGQYF.

This sequence joins TRBV20-1 and TRBJ1-6, with no clear D. The CDR3 contains 13 residues. The V gene's germline CDR1 is DFQATT and CDR2 SNEGSKA (reference sequence). The ends were cut back, 4 bases at V and 8 bases at J, with 12 bases in the middle. CDR3 sequence: CSAITDDDSPLHF. CDR3 sequence (DNA): TGCAGTGCTATTACCGACGACGATTCACCCCTCCACTTT.

The CDR3 loop reads CASTLWGEAGYTF. As DNA, the CDR3 is TGTGCCAGCACCCTTTGGGGGGAGGCTGGCTACACCTTC. V and J are TRBV12-3 or TRBV12-4 and TRBJ1-2; TRBD1 is a possible D gene (5 bases). The CDR3 loop spans 13 amino acids. Trimming removed 7 bases at V and 7 bases at J, with 16 bases between.

The CDR3 is CASSLATSGRRFEQFF. The CDR3 region has the DNA TGTGCCAGCAGCTTGGCCACTAGCGGGAGAAGATTTGAGCAGTTCTTC. The chain has TRBV5-4 and TRBJ2-1; 11 nucleotides agree with TRBD2. The trim removed 0 bases at V and 9 bases at J, leaving 8 bases unmatched. The CDR3 is made up of 16 amino acids. Germline-derived CDR1 and CDR2 are SGHNT and YYREEE (reference sequence). Full variable domain (rest looked up from reference TRBV5-4 and TRBJ2-1): ETGVTQSPTHLIKTRGQQVTLRCSSQSGHNTVSWYQQALGQGPQFIFQYYREEENGRGNFPPRFSGLQFPNYSSELNVNALELDDSALYLCASSLATSGRRFEQFFGPGTRLTVL.

The table lists this clonotype with a few counts. The chain couples TRBV28 to TRBJ2-7, with a possible D match to TRBD2 (6 bases). V lost 4 bases and J lost 4, with 14 bases in between. Germline CDR1 is MDHEN and CDR2 is SYDVKM. The CDR3 extends over 14 amino acids. CDR3 in amino acids: CASSSGERVYEQYF. CDR3 in DNA: TGTGCCAGCAGTTCGGGGGAACGGGTTTACGAGCAGTACTTC.

The table lists this clonotype with a count of one. V is TRBV29-1 and J is TRBJ1-2; no firm D call. The CDR3 totals 12 residues. Germline-derived CDR1 and CDR2 are SQVTM and ANQGSEA. V dropped 4 bases and J dropped 8 bases, with 14 bases sitting between them. The CDR3 protein is CSVGEGGWGYTF. In DNA form, the CDR3 reads TGCAGCGTTGGCGAAGGAGGTTGGGGCTACACCTTC.

This clonotype was seen more than once but under ten times. This rearrangement joins TRBV9 to TRBJ1-6, with a tentative D call TRBD1 (6 bases). The length of the CDR3 is 15 residues. Per the germline V gene, CDR1 is SGDLS and CDR2 is YYNGEE. V was trimmed by 0 bases and J by 5 bases, leaving 9 bases between them. CDR3 region: CASSVADRNNSPLHF. The CDR3 coding sequence is TGTGCCAGCAGCGTAGCGGACAGAAATAATTCACCCCTCCACTTT.

Ten or more counts support this clonotype. The chain joins TRBV7-2 to TRBJ2-7; weak D call: TRBD2 (6 bases). Germline V gene lookup returns CDR1 SGHTA and CDR2 FQGNSA. V lost 0 bases to trimming and J lost 1 base, with 13 bases between them. This CDR3 contains 16 residues. The DNA for the CDR3 is TGTGCCAGCAGCTTAGCCCGGGGGAGGAGGTCCTACGAGCAGTACTTC. This gives the protein CASSLARGRRSYEQYF.

The gene calls are TRBV6-1 and TRBJ2-2; D gene uncertain. Germline V gives CDR1 MNHNS, CDR2 SASEGT. V shed 5 bases and J shed 6 bases, with 16 bases lying between them. The CDR3 length is 15 residues. The CDR3 DNA follows: TGTGCCAGCAGTCCAGAGGTTACGCTTGCCGGGGAGCTGTTTTTT. Its translation: CASSPEVTLAGELFF.

The rearrangement joins TRBV7-2 to TRBJ1-1; D remains unclear. CDR3 length: 12 residues. CDR1 and CDR2 from the germline V gene are SGHTA and FQGNSA. V lost 2 bases, J lost 5 bases, and 6 bases lay in between. The CDR3 DNA sequence: TGTGCCAGCAGCTTAACGTGGACTGAAGCTTTCTTT. Its translation is CASSLTWTEAFF.

The chain employs TRBV19 and TRBJ2-2; 10 bases line up with TRBD1. The CDR3 is 17 residues long. The V and J ends lost 4 bases and 5 bases, in that order; junction bases with no gene match: 10. Germline CDR1 is LNHDA and CDR2 is SQIVND (reference sequence). Written as DNA, the CDR3 is TGTGCCAGTAGTAAGACAGGGGGCGCATTTGGAACCGGGGAGCTGTTTTTT. As protein: CASSKTGGAFGTGELFF.

The chain joins TRBV4-1 to TRBJ1-1, with D unresolved. Trimming took off 0 bases at V and 10 bases at J, with 6 bases between the two ends. The CDR3 extends over 11 amino acids. Germline assignment: CDR1 MGHRA and CDR2 YSYEKL. CDR3 DNA sequence: TGCGCCAGCAGCCAAGAAGGACTAGCTTTCTTT. Protein sequence: CASSQEGLAFF.

This clonotype was observed many times. This chain connects TRBV7-2 to TRBJ2-2, with 14 bases lining up with TRBD2. The CDR3 sequence is 18 residues long. V was pared by 1 base and J by 6 bases, with 7 bases of the junction left unmatched. CDR1 is SGHTA and CDR2 is FQGNSA in the germline V gene. The CDR3 nucleotides are TGTGCCAGCAGCTTAGTCCCGGGACTAGCGGGAGTGGCCGGGGAGCTGTTTTTT. This codes for CASSLVPGLAGVAGELFF.

The chain joins TRBV29-1 to TRBJ2-3; D is tentatively TRBD1 or TRBD2 (5 bases each). The CDR3 is 14 residues long. Trimming took 7 bases from V and 1 from J, leaving 15 bases between them. CDR1 SQVTM and CDR2 ANQGSEA come from the germline V gene. This CDR3 is CSASRGTGTDTQYF. The CDR3 DNA is TGCAGCGCTTCGAGGGGTACTGGCACAGATACGCAGTATTTT.

This chain uses TRBV5-4 with TRBJ2-1; 8 nucleotides agree with TRBD1. CDR1 and CDR2 from the germline V gene are SGHNT and YYREEE (reference sequence). The V segment lost 3 bases and the J segment 2 bases; nucleotides outside the gene matches: 4. The CDR3 has 15 amino acids. DNA of the CDR3: TGTGCCAGCAGCTCCCGGACAGGGCCCTACAATGAGCAGTTCTTC. The encoded protein is CASSSRTGPYNEQFF.

The chain is built from TRBV7-2 and TRBJ2-2; 7 bases are shared with TRBD2. Germline V CDR1 and CDR2: SGHTA, FQGNSA. CDR3 size: 16 residues. V gave up 1 base and J gave up 4 bases; unmatched junction bases: 6. The CDR3, as DNA: TGTGCCAGCAGCTTAGGACTGACTAGCAGCACCGGGGAGCTGTTTTTT. This gives the protein CASSLGLTSSTGELFF.

This clonotype was seen at least ten times. This sequence joins TRBV11-3 and TRBJ2-1, with 7 bases fitting TRBD1. The V gene end was trimmed by 1 base and the J gene end by 11 bases; junction bases not matched to a gene: 5. The length of the CDR3 is 13 residues. CDR1 is SGHNT and CDR2 is YENEEA in the germline V gene. The CDR3 sequence: CASSLGGTVQQFF. CDR3 in DNA: TGTGCCAGCAGCTTAGGGGGGACAGTTCAGCAGTTCTTC.

CDR3 in DNA: TGCAGTGCTAGGGGGGGAATTATCGATAATTCACCCCTCCACTTT. This codes for CSARGGIIDNSPLHF. The chain employs TRBV20-1 and TRBJ1-6; a weak D match, TRBD1 (5 bases). This CDR3 has 15 amino acids. Germline CDR1 is DFQATT and CDR2 is SNEGSKA (reference sequence). V lost 3 bases and J 5 bases, leaving 14 bases between the germline ends.

This clonotype was counted between two and nine times. This chain joins TRBV7-2 and TRBJ1-2, with 8 bases matching TRBD1. The germline V gene encodes CDR1 SGHTA and CDR2 FQGNSA. This CDR3 spans 13 amino acids. The V segment lost 4 bases and the J segment 8 bases; nucleotides outside the gene matches: 6. The CDR3 is CASSSGQGGGYTF. The DNA for the CDR3 is TGTGCCAGCAGCTCCGGACAGGGCGGCGGCTACACCTTC.

The chain uses TRBV20-1 and TRBJ1-2; D is perhaps TRBD1 (5 bases). Germline V lookup: CDR1 DFQATT, CDR2 SNEGSKA (reference sequence). The CDR3 contains 13 residues. Trimming stripped 8 bases from V and 0 bases from J, with 13 bases between. The CDR3 coding sequence is TGCAGTTCTGACAGTCACACTAACTATGGCTACACCTTC. Translating gives CSSDSHTNYGYTF.

There are a few counts of this clonotype. The rearrangement uses TRBV19 and TRBJ2-5; 7 positions agree with TRBD2. Germline V gene sequence: CDR1 LNHDA, CDR2 SQIVND (reference sequence). J lost 1 base, V lost 3 bases, and 5 bases had no gene match. The CDR3 loop spans 15 amino acids. CDR3 nucleotide sequence: TGTGCCAGTAGTATCCAGCGGGGCTTCCAAGAGACCCAGTACTTC. It is translated as CASSIQRGFQETQYF. The full variable domain, completed using reference TRBV19 and TRBJ2-5, is DGGITQSPKYLFRKEGQNVTLSCEQNLNHDAMYWYRQDPGQGLRLIYYSQIVNDFQKGDIAEGYSVSREKKESFPLTVTSAQKNPTAFYLCASSIQRGFQETQYFGPGTRLLVL.

At least ten counts were recorded for this clonotype. The V call is TRBV7-2, the J call TRBJ2-3; the D gene is possibly TRBD1 (5 bases). Trimming left V 1 base short and J 1 base short, with 9 bases between. The V gene's germline CDR1 is SGHTA and CDR2 FQGNSA. The CDR3 spans 15 residues. The CDR3 DNA reads as TGTGCCAGCAGCTTAGATGGACACGGCACAGATACGCAGTATTTT. It encodes CASSLDGHGTDTQYF.

V gene TRBV20-1 combines with J gene TRBJ1-5; TRBD1 matches 7 bases. Per germline, CDR1 DFQATT and CDR2 SNEGSKA (reference sequence). The CDR3 extends over 14 amino acids. Trimming took 1 base from V and 4 from J; bases not matched to a gene: 4. Written as DNA, the CDR3 is TGCAGTGCTAGAGTAATACAGGGGAATCAGCCCCAGCATTTT. Residues: CSARVIQGNQPQHF.

This clonotype was observed a handful of times. V is TRBV7-2 and J is TRBJ2-4; possible D gene TRBD2, 5 bases. Germline CDR1 SGHTA, CDR2 FQGNSA. The CDR3 runs 14 residues. The germline V and J ends were trimmed by 6 bases and 4 bases, with 13 bases remaining between them. The CDR3 loop is CASSLGSSKNIQYF. Written as DNA, the CDR3 is TGTGCCAGCAGTCTGGGGAGCTCTAAAAACATTCAGTACTTC.

The genes are TRBV11-2 and TRBJ2-7; 9 nucleotides align to TRBD2. The CDR3 covers 17 residues. Germline trimming cut 3 bases from V and 2 bases from J; bases unmatched to any gene: 11. Germline V gene lookup returns CDR1 SGHAT and CDR2 FQNNGV. The chain's CDR3 is CASSFPLAGGFPYEQYF. CDR3 bases: TGTGCCAGCAGCTTCCCCTTGGCGGGGGGGTTCCCCTACGAGCAGTACTTC.

The chain couples TRBV29-1 to TRBJ1-5, with D hard to call. The germline CDR1 and CDR2 sequences are SQVTM and ANQGSEA. V was trimmed by 6 bases and J by 0 bases, leaving 15 bases between them. This CDR3 has 15 amino acids. Here the CDR3 DNA reads TGCAGCGTGGCCCTGACGAGTTATAGCAATCAGCCCCAGCATTTT. It encodes CSVALTSYSNQPQHF.

This clonotype was seen a few times. The chain carries TRBV25-1 and TRBJ2-1; 9 nucleotides agree with TRBD2. The germline CDR1 and CDR2 sequences are MGHDK and SYGVNS. The V segment lost 2 bases and the J segment 3 bases; nucleotides outside the gene matches: 8. This CDR3 region has 17 residues. The CDR3 DNA follows: TGTGCCAGCAGTGAACGGGGCGGGAGGGCCCTCTACAATGAGCAGTTCTTC. This codes for CASSERGGRALYNEQFF.

The J gene is TRBJ1-4, the V gene TRBV25-1; D may be TRBD1 (6 bases). V shed 6 bases and J shed 8 bases, with 10 bases lying between them. The CDR3 loop spans 12 amino acids. The V gene's germline CDR1 is MGHDK and CDR2 SYGVNS. In DNA form, the CDR3 reads TGTGCCAGCAGCAGGGGTGAGGAAAAACTGTTTTTT. Its protein is CASSRGEEKLFF.